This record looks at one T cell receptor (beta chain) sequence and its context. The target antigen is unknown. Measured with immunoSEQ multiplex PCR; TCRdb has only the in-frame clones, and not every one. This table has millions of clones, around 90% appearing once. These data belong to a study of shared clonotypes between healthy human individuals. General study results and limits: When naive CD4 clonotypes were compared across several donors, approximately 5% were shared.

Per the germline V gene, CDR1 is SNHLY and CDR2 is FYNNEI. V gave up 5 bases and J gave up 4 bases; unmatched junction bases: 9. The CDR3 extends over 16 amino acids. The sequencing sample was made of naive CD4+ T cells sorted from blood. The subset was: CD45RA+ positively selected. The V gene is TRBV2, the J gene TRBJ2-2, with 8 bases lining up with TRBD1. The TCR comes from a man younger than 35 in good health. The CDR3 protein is CASSRRTGTPTGELFF. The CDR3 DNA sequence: TGTGCCAGCAGTCGCAGGACAGGGACCCCCACCGGGGAGCTGTTTTTT. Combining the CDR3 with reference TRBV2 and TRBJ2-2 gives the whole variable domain EPEVTQTPSHQVTQMGQEVILRCVPISNHLYFYWYRQILGQKVEFLVSFYNNEISEKSEIFDDQFSVERPDGSNFTLKIRSTKLEDSAMYFCASSRRTGTPTGELFFGEGSRLTVL.